The source of this T cell receptor (beta chain) is a study of CD8 T cell repertoires and HIV-1 epitope variants. The wider study: Separate wells received one of Twenty-five Gag or Nef variant peptides. Tested: three Gag epitope families, Nef HW9 and YT9.

CDR3 size: 17 residues. Germline values: CDR1 SNHLY, CDR2 FYNNEI. With 3 bases clipped from V and 1 base from J, the junction kept 5 bases outside the gene matches. Here immunoSEQ multiplex PCR was the method, and the copy in TCRdb shows in-frame clones only, minus some. This table holds over a thousand clones, around 70% found once. Study-level points and caveats: Nef KF9 drew roughly five clonotypes and HW9 one, without TAALDMSHF responses. Most of the nine antigen-specific clonotypes appeared cross-reactive to autologous or escape variants.

Remarks on this clone: Its antigen remains unknown.

The sample was cultured CD8+ T cells derived from PBMCs. This TCR was recovered from a male donor with HIV. The V gene is TRBV2, the J gene TRBJ1-3; 11 nucleotides align to TRBD1. CDR3 residues: CASSDIGQGASGNTIYF. CDR3 sequence (DNA): TGTGCCAGCAGTGATATCGGACAGGGGGCTTCTGGAAACACCATATATTTT.